This T cell receptor beta chain appears in the sequencing data of a study of vaccination effects on CD4 cells after COVID-19. About the study: Participants got two doses of BNT162b2 or mRNA-1273 vaccine.

The CDR3 covers 14 residues. V shed 5 bases, J shed 10 bases, and the junction held 5 bases outside the gene matches. Germline CDR1 is SGHAT and CDR2 is FQNNGV. Culture lasted 10 days before CD4+ T cell isolation. According to the study, vaccine recipients showed no prior SARS-CoV-2 infection and negative nucleocapsid antibodies. The protocol was immunoSEQ multiplex PCR, while the TCRdb copy is restricted to in-frame clones and leaves out a portion. The data hold 30,000 to 40,000 clones, with 82% observed a single time. As for this clone: As yet, its antigen is unknown.

The sequencing here drew on CD4+ T cells from PBMCs cultured without peptide, taken before COVID-19 vaccination. This clonotype originated in a human donor who received a COVID-19 vaccine. This chain connects TRBV11-2 to TRBJ1-6; the match to TRBD1 covers 10 bases. CDR3 coding DNA: TGTGCCAGCAGCCGGACAGGGGGGGAATCACCCCTCCACTTT. It encodes CASSRTGGESPLHF.